The next 10 T cell receptor beta chains were all read from a single sample in a study of cytomegalovirus exposure and HLA in healthy donors. Primers for the PCR totalled 60 Vbeta and 13 Jbeta. This table comes from immunoSEQ multiplex PCR, and its TCRdb copy is limited to in-frame clones, with some not included. The sample lists more than 50,000 clones, over 75% occurring once. Sequenced input: PBMCs. Every receptor here comes from a female donor in good health and CMV-seronegative.

V gene TRBV18 combines with J gene TRBJ2-3; 11 bases align to TRBD2. This CDR3 has 17 residues. Germline lookup yields CDR1 KGHSH and CDR2 LQKENI. V shed 2 bases, J shed 4 bases, and the junction held 8 bases outside the gene matches. CDR3: CASSPGGGLAAADTQYF. The CDR3 DNA is TGTGCCAGCTCACCAGGCGGGGGACTAGCGGCGGCAGATACGCAGTATTTT.

The chain employs TRBV9 and TRBJ1-4, with D perhaps TRBD1 (5 bases). Per the germline V gene, CDR1 is SGDLS and CDR2 is YYNGEE. This CDR3 is built from 16 residues. V was clipped by 3 bases and J by 10 bases, with 22 bases between them. The DNA of the CDR3 is TGTGCCAGCAGCGCGGGACTAGGGGACGAGGGAGGAAAACTGTTTTTT. Protein: CASSAGLGDEGGKLFF. Using reference TRBV9 and TRBJ1-4 for the parts outside the CDR3, the full variable domain is DSGVTQTPKHLITATGQRVTLRCSPRSGDLSVYWYQQSLDQGLQFLIQYYNGEERAKGNILERFSAQQFPDLHSELNLSSLELGDSALYFCASSAGLGDEGGKLFFGSGTQLSVL.

This chain uses TRBV5-1 with TRBJ2-1; D may be TRBD2 (7 bases). Germline assignment: CDR1 SGHRS and CDR2 YFSETQ. V lost 0 bases and J 2 bases, leaving 9 bases between the germline ends. This CDR3 has 15 amino acids. The CDR3 bases are TGCGCCAGCAGCTTGGCGGGGGGCACCTACAATGAGCAGTTCTTC. As protein: CASSLAGGTYNEQFF.

In its sample, this clone ranks as medium-sized. The V and J genes are TRBV6-5 and TRBJ2-5; possibly TRBD1 for D (6 bases). Trimming left V 5 bases short and J 6 bases short, with 19 bases between. Looked up from germline, CDR1 is MNHEY and CDR2 is SVGAGI. CDR3 size: 15 residues. The CDR3 reads CASSRPSQGTKTQYF. CDR3 coding DNA: TGTGCCAGCAGTCGCCCATCACAGGGTACGAAGACCCAGTACTTC.

This chain links TRBV7-9 with TRBJ2-3, with D perhaps matching TRBD2 (5 bases). V was pared by 4 bases and J by 8 bases, with 10 bases between. Germline V gene lookup returns CDR1 SEHNR and CDR2 FQNEAQ (reference sequence). This CDR3 spans 12 amino acids. The CDR3 nucleotides are TGTGCCAGCAGCTCGCTAGCAGGTACGCAGTATTTT. It specifies CASSSLAGTQYF.

The V gene is TRBV6-5, the J gene TRBJ2-5, with D possibly being TRBD1 (5 bases). The J call may not be correct, given that the DNA end is closer to TRBJ2-7. There are 13 residues in the CDR3. Germline assignment: CDR1 MNHEY and CDR2 SVGAGI. The CDR3 region has the DNA TGTGCCAGCAGTTATGGAACAGGTCTCGAGCAGTACTTC. This encodes CASSYGTGLEQYF.

The chain employs TRBV28 and TRBJ1-2, with 7 nucleotides matching TRBD1. The ends lost 5 bases at V and 3 bases at J; junction bases unmatched: 6. Germline V gives CDR1 MDHEN, CDR2 SYDVKM. The length of the CDR3 is 14 residues. The CDR3 spells CASSRGTGDYGYTF. DNA for the CDR3: TGTGCCAGCAGTCGAGGAACAGGGGACTATGGCTACACCTTC.

The chain links TRBV6-5 to TRBJ1-1, with a tentative D call TRBD1 (5 bases). Germline loops: CDR1 MNHEY, CDR2 SVGAGI. V lost 4 bases and J 0 bases, leaving 6 bases between the germline ends. The CDR3 consists of 13 residues. CDR3 amino acids: CASSFRVNTEAFF. In nucleotides, the CDR3 is TGTGCCAGCAGTTTCAGGGTGAACACTGAAGCTTTCTTT.

The chain has TRBV13 and TRBJ2-1; 9 nucleotides match TRBD1. Germline CDR1 PRHDT, CDR2 FYEKMQ (reference sequence). The CDR3 is 16 amino acids. J lost 7 bases, V lost 6 bases, and 13 bases had no gene match. Here the CDR3 DNA reads TGTGCCAGCAGTCAATCCCCGGGACAGGGCAGTAATGAGCAGTTCTTC. Protein product: CASSQSPGQGSNEQFF.

The gene calls are TRBV6-1 and TRBJ1-4; D gene unclear. Per the germline V gene, CDR1 is MNHNS and CDR2 is SASEGT. Trimming removed 4 bases at V and 5 bases at J, with 11 bases between. This CDR3 contains 14 residues. CDR3: CASSGSTRNEKLFF. The CDR3 DNA sequence: TGTGCCAGCAGTGGGTCGACACGGAATGAAAAACTGTTTTTT.